This paragraph reports one T cell receptor (beta chain). Antigen unknown. The sample is drawn from a study of T-cell memory formation after mild COVID-19. Study-wide findings and caveats: Pre-infection memory harbored some responding clones, suggesting cross-reactive memory joined.

V dropped 0 bases and J dropped 6 bases, with 20 bases sitting between them. This CDR3 has 17 residues. The germline V gene has CDR1 SGHRS and CDR2 YFSETQ. TCRdb redid the calling of the 5' RACE reads with MiXCR, one entry per CDR3 protein. The sample carries roughly 450,000 distinct CDR3 sequences, about 18% recorded once. V is TRBV5-1 and J is TRBJ2-3; maybe TRBD2 (5 bases). The receptor comes from an adult woman who had mild COVID-19 (a few samples of this study predate the infection). Cell type and time point are not known. Specimen: PBMCs or a T cell subset sorted from them (not recorded which). In nucleotides, the CDR3 is TGCGCCAGCAGCTTGGCGCGGGCGTCTGCCGGGTCCGATACGCAGTATTTT. It codes for CASSLARASAGSDTQYF.